This T cell receptor (beta chain) emerged from a study of beta chain features in type 1 diabetes. General study results and limits: The naive, central memory and Treg TCRB repertoires showed an apparent similarity that was greater among patients than among healthy donors. Shortening that was moderate but significant affected the TCRB CDR3s of Type 1 diabetes patients in all four CD4+ subsets. Researchers could not determine here whether HLA type influences TCRB rearrangement.

The entirety of the isolated RNA underwent reverse transcription, so expressed TCRB transcripts were sequenced. Measured with immunoSEQ multiplex PCR; TCRdb has only the in-frame clones, and not every one. The table records roughly 300,000 clones, roughly 8% of them present only once. Concerning this clone itself: The antigen is undetermined.

CDR1 and CDR2 from the germline V gene are SGHAT and FQNNGV. This CDR3 region has 15 residues. The V gene end was trimmed by 0 bases and the J gene end by 5 bases; junction bases not matched to a gene: 2. What was sequenced was central memory CD4+ T cells from blood. The TCR originated in a woman between 18 and 29 years old in good health. V and J are TRBV11-2 and TRBJ2-1, with 9 bases matching TRBD2. The CDR3 region has the DNA TGTGCCAGCAGCTTAGAAAGCGGGAGGAACAATGAGCAGTTCTTC. Protein sequence: CASSLESGRNNEQFF.